This T cell receptor beta chain was identified in a study of blood T cell repertoires in COVID-19. Study information: The United States, Italy and Spain were the sources of the acute and convalescent COVID-19 samples. PBMCs, B-cell-depleted T cells, or T cells were the source of the cDNA or gDNA that made up the material.

In the original workflow: From reference gene primer amplification, estimates of nucleated cell counts were derived. TCRdb's table, derived via immunoSEQ multiplex PCR, lists solely in-frame clones and lacks some. The V and J calls and clone size are taken from that table; D and trimming were inferred from the DNA. The table has nearly 110,000 clones, 70% to 75% seen once; the top ten hold roughly 0.86%. CDR3 length: 16 amino acids. Losses at the gene ends were 4 bases for V and 9 bases for J; bases not matched to a gene: 15. Germline V gives CDR1 KGHDR, CDR2 SFDVKD. The rearrangement links TRBV24-1 to TRBJ1-2, with TRBD1 identical over 8 bases. The sample consisted of peripheral blood. The sequence came from a human donor with acute or convalescent COVID-19. The donor label of this sample is uncertain. CDR3 coding DNA: TGTGCCACCAGTGAGTCTGCAGGGGGCGCGGGACTAAGCTACACCTTC. Translated: CATSESAGGAGLSYTF.